The present entry profiles one T cell receptor beta chain with its context. Using immunoSEQ multiplex PCR, the repertoire was profiled, and TCRdb retains in-frame clones only, with some absent. The sample has approximately 100,000 clones, approximately 89% seen once. V was cut by 7 bases and J by 7 bases, with 20 bases left in between. From germline, CDR1 is MDHEN and CDR2 SYDVKM. The CDR3 is 15 amino acids. The data were obtained in a study of T cell responses to AZD1222 COVID-19 vaccine. This material consisted of peripheral blood, taken on day 0 of MenACWY control vaccination. The receptor was derived from an adult in good health. The V and J genes are TRBV28 and TRBJ1-5, with D maybe TRBD1 (6 bases). In DNA, the CDR3 is TGTGCCAGCACCAGCCTCAGAGGGGGGTTGCAGCCCCAGCATTTT. It specifies CASTSLRGGLQPQHF.